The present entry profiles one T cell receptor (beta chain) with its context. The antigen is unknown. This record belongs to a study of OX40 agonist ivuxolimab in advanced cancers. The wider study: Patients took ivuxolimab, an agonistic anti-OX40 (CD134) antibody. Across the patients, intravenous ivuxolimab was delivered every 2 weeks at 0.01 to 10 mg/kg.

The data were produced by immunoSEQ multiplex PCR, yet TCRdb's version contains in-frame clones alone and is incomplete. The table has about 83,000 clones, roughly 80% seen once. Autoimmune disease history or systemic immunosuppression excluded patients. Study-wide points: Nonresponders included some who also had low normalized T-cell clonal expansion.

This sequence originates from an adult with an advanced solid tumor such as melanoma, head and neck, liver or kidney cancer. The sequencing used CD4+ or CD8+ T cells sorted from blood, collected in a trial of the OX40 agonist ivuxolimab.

This CDR3 reads CASRTPGQGIEQYF. The CDR3 bases are TGTGCCAGCAGAACCCCGGGACAGGGAATTGAGCAGTACTTC. The chain employs TRBV5-8 and TRBJ2-7; the match to TRBD1 covers 9 bases. CDR3 size: 14 residues. The germline V gene has CDR1 SGHTS and CDR2 YDEGEE. Trimming cost V 5 bases and J 7 bases; bases outside gene matches: 10.